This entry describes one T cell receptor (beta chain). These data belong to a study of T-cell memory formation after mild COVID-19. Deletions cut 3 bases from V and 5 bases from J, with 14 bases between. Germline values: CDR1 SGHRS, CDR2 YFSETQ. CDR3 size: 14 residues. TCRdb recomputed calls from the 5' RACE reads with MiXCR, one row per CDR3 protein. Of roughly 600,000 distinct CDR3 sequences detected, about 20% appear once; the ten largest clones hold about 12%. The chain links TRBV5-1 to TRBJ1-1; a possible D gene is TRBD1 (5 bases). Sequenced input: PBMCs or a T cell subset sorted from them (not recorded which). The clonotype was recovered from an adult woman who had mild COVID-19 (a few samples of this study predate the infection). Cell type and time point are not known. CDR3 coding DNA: TGCGCCAGCAGCTATCGTGGCAGGGAAACTGAAGCTTTCTTT. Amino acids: CASSYRGRETEAFF.